The 26 T cell receptor beta chains listed next were all sequenced from one sample in a study of cytomegalovirus exposure and HLA in healthy donors. The PCR made use of 60 Vbeta and 13 Jbeta primers. Sequenced by immunoSEQ multiplex PCR; TCRdb stores in-frame clones only, minus some. The repertoire holds 150,000 to 200,000 clones, with around three quarters as singletons. Sequenced: PBMCs. The source of these receptors is a man aged 30 to 39 in good health and CMV-seronegative.

The genes are TRBV27 and TRBJ2-3; D remains ambiguous. There are 16 residues in the CDR3. Germline assignment: CDR1 MNHEY and CDR2 SMNVEV (reference sequence). Trimming removed 6 bases from V and 2 bases from J, with 18 bases in between. CDR3 residues: CASSPLMPVNTDTQYF. The CDR3 nucleotides read TGTGCCAGCAGCCCTCTGATGCCAGTCAACACAGATACGCAGTATTTT.

This rearrangement joins TRBV6-1 to TRBJ1-4, with 8 bases fitting TRBD1. Trimming at V came to 3 bases and at J to 11 bases, leaving 11 bases not matched to a gene. Germline CDR1 reads MNHNS; CDR2 reads SASEGT. The CDR3 covers 15 residues. For the CDR3, the DNA is TGTGCCAGCAGTGACAGGTCTCAGGGGGCGAAGAAACTGTTTTTT. It yields the protein CASSDRSQGAKKLFF.

The chain employs TRBV6-6 and TRBJ2-1, with 8 bases fitting TRBD2. The CDR3 has 16 residues. The V gene's germline CDR1 is MNHNY and CDR2 SVGAGI (reference sequence). Trimming took 2 bases from V and 7 from J; bases not matched to a gene: 10. For the CDR3, the DNA is TGTGCCAGCAGTTACGGTTCAAGCGGGAGCGTAAATGAGCAGTTCTTC. Translated, it gives CASSYGSSGSVNEQFF.

J is TRBJ2-1 and V is TRBV11-3; TRBD1 might be the D (5 bases). CDR3 length: 15 amino acids. The germline CDR1 and CDR2 sequences are SGHNT and YENEEA. The germline V and J ends were trimmed by 0 bases and 3 bases, with 9 bases remaining between them. The CDR3 loop is CASSLETQDYNEQFF. Here the CDR3 DNA reads TGTGCCAGCAGCTTAGAAACACAGGACTACAATGAGCAGTTCTTC.

The V and J genes are TRBV7-9 and TRBJ1-5, with D perhaps matching TRBD1 (6 bases). The V gene lost 4 bases and the J gene lost 1 base, with 17 bases spanning the gap. CDR1 is SEHNR, CDR2 FQNEAQ, per germline (reference sequence). The CDR3 sequence is 17 residues long. The CDR3 protein is CASSSTLGAWSNQPQHF. For the CDR3, the DNA is TGTGCCAGCAGCTCAACGTTGGGGGCTTGGAGCAATCAGCCCCAGCATTTT.

The chain carries TRBV5-6 and TRBJ2-3; 7 bases are shared with TRBD1. The CDR3 spans 16 residues. With 1 base clipped from V and 5 bases from J, the junction kept 10 bases outside the gene matches. The V gene's germline CDR1 is SGHDT and CDR2 YYEEEE. For the CDR3, the DNA is TGTGCCAGCAGCTTGCCGAGGGACAGAGCACAAGATACGCAGTATTTT. This codes for CASSLPRDRAQDTQYF.

The gene calls are TRBV10-2 and TRBJ2-2; TRBD1 matches at 7 bases. Unmatched junction bases numbered 8, after V lost 8 bases and J lost 5 bases. CDR1 WSHSY and CDR2 SAAADI come from the germline V gene. The CDR3 has 14 amino acids. DNA for the CDR3: TGCGCCAGCGTTCCGGGACAGCAAACCGGGGAGCTGTTTTTT. It specifies CASVPGQQTGELFF.

This clone was seen once. The V and J genes are TRBV7-9 and TRBJ1-1; D may be TRBD1 (6 bases). The V gene's germline CDR1 is SEHNR and CDR2 FQNEAQ (reference sequence). The ends were cut back, 1 base at V and 1 base at J, with 10 bases in the middle. The CDR3 has 15 amino acids. CDR3 nucleotide sequence: TGTGCCAGCAGCTTAGTCACAGGGCCGAACACTGAAGCTTTCTTT. Translating it yields CASSLVTGPNTEAFF.

The chain uses TRBV6-5 and TRBJ2-7; 10 bases fit TRBD2. Germline CDR1 and CDR2: MNHEY and SVGAGI. The CDR3 contains 16 residues. V was clipped by 0 bases and J by 4 bases; unmatched bases: 6. The CDR3 nucleotides read TGTGCCAGCAGTTACTCGACTCAGCGGGAGGGGTACGAGCAGTACTTC. Protein product: CASSYSTQREGYEQYF.

The chain carries TRBV11-2 and TRBJ2-5, with D tentatively TRBD2 (6 bases). CDR1 and CDR2 from the germline V gene are SGHAT and FQNNGV. Trimming took off 0 bases at V and 4 bases at J, with 18 bases between the two ends. The CDR3 totals 17 residues. CDR3 nucleotides: TGTGCCAGCAGCTTAGATGGGCTGCGGGATTACAGAGAGACCCAGTACTTC. It translates to CASSLDGLRDYRETQYF.

This clone appeared a few times. This chain connects TRBV27 to TRBJ1-5; D perhaps matches TRBD1 (5 bases). Germline values: CDR1 MNHEY, CDR2 SMNVEV (reference sequence). CDR3 size: 17 residues. Trimming took off 2 bases at V and 4 bases at J, with 18 bases between the two ends. The DNA for the CDR3 is TGTGCCAGCAGTTTAGGCCCCCCCAGGGTAGATAATCAGCCCCAGCATTTT. Its translation: CASSLGPPRVDNQPQHF.

This clone was seen once. The V gene is TRBV29-1, the J gene TRBJ2-1, with TRBD2 identical over 8 bases. V shed 3 bases and J 4 bases; nucleotides not matched to a gene: 8. Germline V gives CDR1 SQVTM, CDR2 ANQGSEA. The CDR3 loop spans 15 amino acids. CDR3 nucleotide sequence: TGCAGCGTTGAGGGGGGACTAGGAAGTTACAATGAGCAGTTCTTC. This gives the protein CSVEGGLGSYNEQFF.

The chain carries TRBV9 and TRBJ2-3, with D possibly matching TRBD1 (5 bases). CDR1 is SGDLS, CDR2 YYNGEE, per germline. Trimming removed 7 bases at V and 1 base at J, with 10 bases between. The CDR3 covers 13 residues. The CDR3 here is CASPIRGTDTQYF. CDR3 nucleotides: TGTGCCAGCCCGATCAGGGGCACAGATACGCAGTATTTT. Based on the CDR3 plus reference TRBV9 and TRBJ2-3, the full variable domain is DSGVTQTPKHLITATGQRVTLRCSPRSGDLSVYWYQQSLDQGLQFLIQYYNGEERAKGNILERFSAQQFPDLHSELNLSSLELGDSALYFCASPIRGTDTQYFGPGTRLTVL.

The genes are TRBV30 and TRBJ2-3; 8 bases agree with TRBD1. The CDR3 is 15 amino acids. Germline lookup yields CDR1 GTSNPN and CDR2 SVGIG (reference sequence). The V and J ends lost 4 bases and 2 bases, in that order; junction bases with no gene match: 8. The CDR3 region is CAWMATGATTDTQYF. CDR3 nucleotides: TGTGCCTGGATGGCGACAGGGGCGACCACAGATACGCAGTATTTT.

This rearrangement joins TRBV27 to TRBJ2-7; 8 nucleotides agree with TRBD1. With V trimmed by 3 bases and J by 3 bases, 1 base remained unmatched. CDR1 is MNHEY and CDR2 is SMNVEV in the germline V gene (reference sequence). The CDR3 runs to 13 residues. CDR3 residues: CASSFGTGYEQYF. The CDR3 nucleotides read TGTGCCAGCAGTTTTGGGACAGGCTACGAGCAGTACTTC.

The V and J genes are TRBV11-2 and TRBJ2-5; TRBD2 agrees at 16 bases. The CDR3 sequence is 17 residues long. Losses at the gene ends were 5 bases for V and 5 bases for J; bases not matched to a gene: 8. Germline V gene lookup returns CDR1 SGHAT and CDR2 FQNNGV. In nucleotides, the CDR3 is TGTGCCAGCAGCGGGGGGACTAGCGGGAGGGCCTATGAGACCCAGTACTTC. Translation: CASSGGTSGRAYETQYF.

The V gene is TRBV27, the J gene TRBJ2-1, with 9 bases identical to TRBD1. The CDR3 is made up of 19 amino acids. Per germline, CDR1 MNHEY and CDR2 SMNVEV (reference sequence). V dropped 5 bases and J dropped 4; count of bases not matched to a gene: 18. The CDR3 DNA reads as TGTGCCAGCAGTCTATATTCCGGGACAGGGTTTTATTCGTACAATGAGCAGTTCTTC. Its protein is CASSLYSGTGFYSYNEQFF.

This clone turned up a few times. The rearrangement uses TRBV28 and TRBJ1-5; TRBD1 matches at 7 bases. After removal of 2 bases from V and 1 base from J, the junction contained 2 bases not matched to a gene. This CDR3 is built from 15 residues. CDR1 and CDR2 (germline): MDHEN, SYDVKM. CDR3 sequence (DNA): TGTGCCAGCAGTTTACAGGGGGGCAGCAATCAGCCCCAGCATTTT. It yields the protein CASSLQGGSNQPQHF.

The CDR3 nucleotides read TGTGCCAGCTCACCGGCGGCAGATACGCAGTATTTT. Translating gives CASSPAADTQYF. The genes are TRBV18 and TRBJ2-3; D call uncertain. V gave up 3 bases and J gave up 4 bases, with 5 bases separating them. The CDR3 is made up of 12 amino acids. The V gene's germline CDR1 is KGHSH and CDR2 LQKENI. The whole variable domain, remainder taken from reference TRBV18 and TRBJ2-3, is NAGVMQNPRHLVRRRGQEARLRCSPMKGHSHVYWYRQLPEEGLKFMVYLQKENIIDESGMPKERFSAEFPKEGPSILRIQQVVRGDSAAYFCASSPAADTQYFGPGTRLTVL.

This clone was recorded only once. The rearrangement uses TRBV27 and TRBJ1-1; the D gene is possibly TRBD1 (6 bases). The CDR3 sequence is 13 residues long. CDR1 and CDR2 (germline): MNHEY, SMNVEV (reference sequence). The ends were cut back, 8 bases at V and 5 bases at J, with 15 bases in the middle. This CDR3 is CASGFEQGTEAFF. The DNA of the CDR3 is TGTGCCAGCGGATTTGAGCAGGGGACTGAAGCTTTCTTT.

The rearrangement joins TRBV19 to TRBJ1-4, with TRBD1 matching 9 bases. Unmatched junction bases numbered 11, after V lost 6 bases and J lost 6 bases. CDR1 is LNHDA and CDR2 is SQIVND in the germline V gene (reference sequence). The CDR3 runs to 16 residues. CDR3 loop: CASSALSGTGYEKLFF. The DNA for the CDR3 is TGTGCCAGTAGCGCCTTGTCTGGGACAGGGTATGAAAAACTGTTTTTT.

The chain carries TRBV27 and TRBJ2-1; 9 bases map to TRBD2. This CDR3 is 16 amino acids long. V was clipped by 2 bases and J by 2 bases; unmatched bases: 4. Germline CDR1 and CDR2: MNHEY and SMNVEV (reference sequence). CDR3 sequence reads: CASSLMSSGTYNEQFF. DNA of the CDR3: TGTGCCAGCAGTTTAATGTCTAGCGGGACCTACAATGAGCAGTTCTTC.

This chain links TRBV29-1 with TRBJ2-2; no clear D gene. V was pared by 4 bases and J by 3 bases, with 9 bases between. Germline CDR1 and CDR2: SQVTM and ANQGSEA. This CDR3 has 13 amino acids. The CDR3 sequence is CSVGALHTGELFF. The CDR3 DNA reads TGCAGCGTTGGAGCGCTCCACACCGGGGAGCTGTTTTTT.

The J gene is TRBJ2-1, the V gene TRBV7-3, with 11 bases lining up with TRBD2. The V gene's germline CDR1 is SGHTA and CDR2 FQGTGA. Unmatched junction bases numbered 6, after V lost 5 bases and J lost 0 bases. CDR3 length equals 17 residues. CDR3 in amino acids: CASSPTSGSHSYNEQFF. CDR3 coding DNA: TGTGCCAGCAGCCCCACTAGCGGGAGCCACTCCTACAATGAGCAGTTCTTC. The entire variable domain, with the rest obtained from reference TRBV7-3 and TRBJ2-1, is as follows: GAGVSQTPSNKVTEKGKYVELRCDPISGHTALYWYRQSLGQGPEFLIYFQGTGAADDSGLPNDRFFAVRPEGSVSTLKIQRTERGDSAVYLCASSPTSGSHSYNEQFFGPGTRLTVL.

The chain uses TRBV6-1 and TRBJ2-2; TRBD2 matches at 11 bases. The CDR3 is 16 amino acids. Losses at the gene ends were 3 bases for V and 5 bases for J; bases not matched to a gene: 5. Germline CDR1 reads MNHNS; CDR2 reads SASEGT. As DNA, the CDR3 is TGTGCCAGCAGTGAGATTACTAGCGGGAGAACCGGGGAGCTGTTTTTT. It specifies CASSEITSGRTGELFF.

This clone was picked up a small number of times. V is TRBV5-4 and J is TRBJ2-6; 12 bases fit TRBD2. V lost 3 bases to trimming and J lost 0 bases; unmatched junction nucleotides: 4. CDR3 length equals 18 residues. Looked up from germline, CDR1 is SGHNT and CDR2 is YYREEE (reference sequence). The CDR3 here is CASSSRLAGDSGANVLTF. CDR3 DNA: TGTGCCAGCAGCTCGAGACTAGCGGGGGACTCTGGGGCCAACGTCCTGACTTTC.